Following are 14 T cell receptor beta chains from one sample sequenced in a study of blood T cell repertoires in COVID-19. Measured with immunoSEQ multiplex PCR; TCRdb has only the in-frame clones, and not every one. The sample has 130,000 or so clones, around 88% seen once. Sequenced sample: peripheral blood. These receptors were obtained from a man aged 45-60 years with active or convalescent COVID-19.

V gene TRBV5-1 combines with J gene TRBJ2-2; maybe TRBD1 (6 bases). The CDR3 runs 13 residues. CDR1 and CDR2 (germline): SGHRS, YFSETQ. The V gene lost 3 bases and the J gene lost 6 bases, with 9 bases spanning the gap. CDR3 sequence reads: CASSSGTSGELFF. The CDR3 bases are TGCGCCAGCAGCTCTGGGACATCCGGGGAGCTGTTTTTT.

The CDR3 is CASSQGTAQETQYF. The CDR3 coding sequence is TGTGCCAGCAGCCAAGGGACAGCCCAAGAGACCCAGTACTTC. This rearrangement joins TRBV5-4 to TRBJ2-5; 7 bases fit TRBD1. This CDR3 comprises 14 residues. The V gene end was trimmed by 4 bases and the J gene end by 1 base; junction bases not matched to a gene: 4. Germline V gives CDR1 SGHNT, CDR2 YYREEE (reference sequence).

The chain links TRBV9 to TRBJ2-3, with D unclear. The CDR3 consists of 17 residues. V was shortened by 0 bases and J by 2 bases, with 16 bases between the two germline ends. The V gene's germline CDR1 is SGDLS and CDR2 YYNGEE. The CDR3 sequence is CASSVGHPYRTTDTQYF. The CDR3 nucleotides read TGTGCCAGCAGCGTAGGACACCCGTACCGAACCACAGATACGCAGTATTTT.

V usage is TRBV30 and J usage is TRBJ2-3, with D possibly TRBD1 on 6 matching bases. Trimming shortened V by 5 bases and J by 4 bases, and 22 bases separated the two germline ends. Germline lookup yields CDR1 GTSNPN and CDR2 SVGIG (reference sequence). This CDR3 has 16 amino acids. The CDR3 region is CAWGKTGKRIADTQYF. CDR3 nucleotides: TGTGCCTGGGGGAAAACAGGGAAGAGGATTGCAGATACGCAGTATTTT. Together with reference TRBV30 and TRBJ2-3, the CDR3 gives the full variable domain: SQTIHQWPATLVQPVGSPLSLECTVEGTSNPNLYWYRQAAGRGLQLLFYSVGIGQISSEVPQNLSASRPQDRQFILSSKKLLLSDSGFYLCAWGKTGKRIADTQYFGPGTRLTVL.

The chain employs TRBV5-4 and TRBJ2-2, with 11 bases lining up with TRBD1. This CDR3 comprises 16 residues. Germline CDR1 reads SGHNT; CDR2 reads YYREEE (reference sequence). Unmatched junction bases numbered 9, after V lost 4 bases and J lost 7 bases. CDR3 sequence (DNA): TGTGCCAGCAGCGGTGCGGGACAGGGGGACGGCGGGGAGCTGTTTTTT. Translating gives CASSGAGQGDGGELFF. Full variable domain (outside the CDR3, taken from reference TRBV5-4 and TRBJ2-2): ETGVTQSPTHLIKTRGQQVTLRCSSQSGHNTVSWYQQALGQGPQFIFQYYREEENGRGNFPPRFSGLQFPNYSSELNVNALELDDSALYLCASSGAGQGDGGELFFGEGSRLTVL.

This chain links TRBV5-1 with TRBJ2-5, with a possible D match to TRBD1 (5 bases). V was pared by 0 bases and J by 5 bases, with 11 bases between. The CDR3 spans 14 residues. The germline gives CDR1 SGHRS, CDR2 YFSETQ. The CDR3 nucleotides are TGCGCCAGCAGCTTGGGCAGGGTACTCGAGACCCAGTACTTC. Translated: CASSLGRVLETQYF.

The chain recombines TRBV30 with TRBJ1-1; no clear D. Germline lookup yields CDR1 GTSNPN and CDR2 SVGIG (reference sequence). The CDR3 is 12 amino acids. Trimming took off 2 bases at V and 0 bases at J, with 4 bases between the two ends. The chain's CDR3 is CAWSSVNTEAFF. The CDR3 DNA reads TGTGCCTGGAGTTCAGTGAACACTGAAGCTTTCTTT.

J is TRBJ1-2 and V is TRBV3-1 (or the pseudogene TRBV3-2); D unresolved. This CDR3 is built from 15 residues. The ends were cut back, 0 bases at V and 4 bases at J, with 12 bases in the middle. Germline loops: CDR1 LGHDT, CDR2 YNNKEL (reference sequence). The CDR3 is CASSQDSSESYGYTF. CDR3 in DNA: TGTGCCAGCAGCCAAGATTCCAGTGAAAGCTATGGCTACACCTTC.

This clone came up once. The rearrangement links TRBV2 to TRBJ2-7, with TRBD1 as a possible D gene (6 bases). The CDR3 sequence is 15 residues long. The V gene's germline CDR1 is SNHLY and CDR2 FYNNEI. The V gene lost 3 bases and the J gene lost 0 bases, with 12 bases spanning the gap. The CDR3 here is CASSEIRGNSYEQYF. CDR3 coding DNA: TGTGCCAGCAGTGAGATCAGGGGAAACTCCTACGAGCAGTACTTC.

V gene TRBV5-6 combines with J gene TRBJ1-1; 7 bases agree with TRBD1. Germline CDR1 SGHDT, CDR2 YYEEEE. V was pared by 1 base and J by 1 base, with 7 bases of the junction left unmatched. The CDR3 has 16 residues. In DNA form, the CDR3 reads TGTGCCAGCAGCTTGTCAGGGAGACAGGGGAACACTGAAGCTTTCTTT. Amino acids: CASSLSGRQGNTEAFF. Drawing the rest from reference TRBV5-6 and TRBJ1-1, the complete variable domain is DAGVTQSPTHLIKTRGQQVTLRCSPKSGHDTVSWYQQALGQGPQFIFQYYEEEERQRGNFPDRFSGHQFPNYSSELNVNALLLGDSALYLCASSLSGRQGNTEAFFGQGTRLTVV.

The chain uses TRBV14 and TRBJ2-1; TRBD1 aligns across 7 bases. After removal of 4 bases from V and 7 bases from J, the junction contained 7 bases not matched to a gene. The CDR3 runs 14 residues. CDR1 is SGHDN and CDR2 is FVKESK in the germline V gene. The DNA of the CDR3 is TGTGCCAGCAGCCGAAGGGCAGGGGGAAATGAGCAGTTCTTC. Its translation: CASSRRAGGNEQFF.

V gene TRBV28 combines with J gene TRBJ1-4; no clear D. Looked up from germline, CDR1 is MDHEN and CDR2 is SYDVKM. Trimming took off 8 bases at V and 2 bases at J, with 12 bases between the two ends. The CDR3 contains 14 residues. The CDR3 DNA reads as TGTGCCAGCTCATACCCGGAGACTAATGAAAAACTGTTTTTT. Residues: CASSYPETNEKLFF.

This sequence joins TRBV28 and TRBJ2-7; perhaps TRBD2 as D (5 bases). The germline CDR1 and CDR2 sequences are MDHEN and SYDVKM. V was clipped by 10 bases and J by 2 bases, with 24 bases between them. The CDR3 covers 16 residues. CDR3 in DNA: TGTGCCACCCTAGCCGGGATGGACCGCCCCCCCTACGAGCAGTACTTC. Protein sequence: CATLAGMDRPPYEQYF.

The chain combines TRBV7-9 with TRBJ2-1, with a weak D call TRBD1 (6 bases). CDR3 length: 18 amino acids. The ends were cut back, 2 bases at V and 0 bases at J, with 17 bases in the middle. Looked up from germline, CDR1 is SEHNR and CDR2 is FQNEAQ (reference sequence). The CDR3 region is CASSLYRGSGSSYNEQFF. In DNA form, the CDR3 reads TGTGCCAGCAGCTTATATAGGGGGTCGGGAAGCTCCTACAATGAGCAGTTCTTC.